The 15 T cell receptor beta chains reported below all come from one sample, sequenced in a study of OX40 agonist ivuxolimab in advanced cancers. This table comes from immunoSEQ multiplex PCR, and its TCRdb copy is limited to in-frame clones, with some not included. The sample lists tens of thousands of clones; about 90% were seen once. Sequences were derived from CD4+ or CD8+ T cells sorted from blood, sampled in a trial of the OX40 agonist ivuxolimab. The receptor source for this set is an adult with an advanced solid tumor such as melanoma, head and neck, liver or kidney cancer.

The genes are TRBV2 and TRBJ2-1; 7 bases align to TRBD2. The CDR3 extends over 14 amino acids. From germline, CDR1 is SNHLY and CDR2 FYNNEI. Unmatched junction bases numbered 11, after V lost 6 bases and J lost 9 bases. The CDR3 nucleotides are TGTGCCAGCAGGGGGTTGCGGGAGACTGGTGAGCAGTTCTTC. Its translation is CASRGLRETGEQFF.

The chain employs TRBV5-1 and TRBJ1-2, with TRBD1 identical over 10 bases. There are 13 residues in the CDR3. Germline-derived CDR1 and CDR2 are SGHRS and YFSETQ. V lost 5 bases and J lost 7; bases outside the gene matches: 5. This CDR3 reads CASSPGQGVGYTF. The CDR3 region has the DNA TGCGCCAGCAGTCCCGGACAGGGGGTTGGCTACACCTTC.

In DNA form, the CDR3 reads TGCGCCAGCAGCTTTGGACAGGGGGCTTTGGAAGCTTTCTTT. Translated: CASSFGQGALEAFF. The V call is TRBV5-1, the J call TRBJ1-1; TRBD1 aligns across 11 bases. Germline CDR1 reads SGHRS; CDR2 reads YFSETQ. J lost 8 bases, V lost 2 bases, and 5 bases had no gene match. The CDR3 spans 14 residues.

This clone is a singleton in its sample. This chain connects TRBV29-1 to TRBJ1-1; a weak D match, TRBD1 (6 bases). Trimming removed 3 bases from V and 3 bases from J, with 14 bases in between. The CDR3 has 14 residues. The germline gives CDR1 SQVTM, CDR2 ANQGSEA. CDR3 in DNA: TGCAGCGTTGAGGGGCAGGGGCGGTACACTGAAGCTTTCTTT. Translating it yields CSVEGQGRYTEAFF.

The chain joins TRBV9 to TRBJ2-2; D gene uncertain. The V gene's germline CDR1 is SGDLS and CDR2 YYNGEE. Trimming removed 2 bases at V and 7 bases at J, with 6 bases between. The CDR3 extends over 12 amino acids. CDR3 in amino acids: CASSVTSGELFF. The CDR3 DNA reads TGTGCCAGCAGCGTGACAAGCGGGGAGCTGTTTTTT.

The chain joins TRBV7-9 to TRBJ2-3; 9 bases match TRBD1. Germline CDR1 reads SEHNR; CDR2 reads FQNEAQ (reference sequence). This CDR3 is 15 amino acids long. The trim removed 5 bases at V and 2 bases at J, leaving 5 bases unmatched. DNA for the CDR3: TGTGCCAGCAGCCCACAGGGGGCGCTCACAGATACGCAGTATTTT. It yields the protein CASSPQGALTDTQYF.

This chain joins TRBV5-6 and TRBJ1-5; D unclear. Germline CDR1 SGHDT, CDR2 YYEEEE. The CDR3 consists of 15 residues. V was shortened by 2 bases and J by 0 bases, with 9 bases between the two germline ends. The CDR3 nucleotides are TGTGCCAGCAGCTTTAGAGGGCATAGCAATCAGCCCCAGCATTTT. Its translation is CASSFRGHSNQPQHF.

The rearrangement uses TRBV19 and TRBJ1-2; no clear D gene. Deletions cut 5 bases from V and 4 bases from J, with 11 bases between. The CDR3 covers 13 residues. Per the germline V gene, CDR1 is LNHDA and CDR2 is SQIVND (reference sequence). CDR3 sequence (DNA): TGTGCCAGTAGTCCCCGGGCAGTCTATGGCTACACCTTC. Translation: CASSPRAVYGYTF.

The CDR3 here is CASSILAGGGNGELFF. The CDR3, as DNA: TGTGCCAGTAGTATCTTGGCGGGAGGAGGTAACGGGGAGCTGTTTTTT. V is TRBV19 and J is TRBJ2-2, with 8 bases matching TRBD2. The CDR3 is 16 amino acids. The ends lost 3 bases at V and 7 bases at J; junction bases unmatched: 10. The germline gives CDR1 LNHDA, CDR2 SQIVND (reference sequence).

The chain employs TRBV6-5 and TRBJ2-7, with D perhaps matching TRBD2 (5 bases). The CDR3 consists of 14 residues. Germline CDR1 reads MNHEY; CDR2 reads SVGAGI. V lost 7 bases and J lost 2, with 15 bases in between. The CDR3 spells CASIKLSGAYEQYF. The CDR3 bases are TGTGCCAGCATTAAACTCTCCGGGGCCTACGAGCAGTACTTC.

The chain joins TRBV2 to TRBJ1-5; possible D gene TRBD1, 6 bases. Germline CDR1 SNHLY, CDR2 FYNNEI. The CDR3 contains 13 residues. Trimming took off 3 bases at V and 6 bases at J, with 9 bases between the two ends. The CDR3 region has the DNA TGTGCCAGCAGTGAGACAGGTGGTCAGCCCCAGCATTTT. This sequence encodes CASSETGGQPQHF.

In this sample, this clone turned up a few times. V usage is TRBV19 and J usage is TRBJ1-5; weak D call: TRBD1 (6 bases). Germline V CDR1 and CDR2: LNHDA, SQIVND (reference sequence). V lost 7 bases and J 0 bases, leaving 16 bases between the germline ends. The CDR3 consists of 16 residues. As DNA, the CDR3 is TGTGCCAGTATGATGGGGACATCACTTAGCAATCAGCCCCAGCATTTT. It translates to CASMMGTSLSNQPQHF.

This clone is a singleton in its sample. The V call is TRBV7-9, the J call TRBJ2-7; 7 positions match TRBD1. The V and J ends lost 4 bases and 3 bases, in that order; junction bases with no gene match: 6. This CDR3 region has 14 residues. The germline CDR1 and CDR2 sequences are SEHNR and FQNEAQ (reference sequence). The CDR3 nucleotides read TGTGCCAGCAGCTCTTTGACAGGGTACTACGAGCAGTACTTC. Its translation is CASSSLTGYYEQYF.

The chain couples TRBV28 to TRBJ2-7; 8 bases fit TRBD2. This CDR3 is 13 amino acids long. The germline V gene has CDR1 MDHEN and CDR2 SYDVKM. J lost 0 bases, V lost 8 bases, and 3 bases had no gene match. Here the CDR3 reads CASDSGSSYEQYF. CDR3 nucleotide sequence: TGTGCCAGCGACAGCGGGAGCTCCTACGAGCAGTACTTC.

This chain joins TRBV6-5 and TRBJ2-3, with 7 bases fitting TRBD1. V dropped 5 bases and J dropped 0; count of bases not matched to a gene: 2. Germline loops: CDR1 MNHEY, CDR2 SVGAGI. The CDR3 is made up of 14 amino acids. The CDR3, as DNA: TGTGCCAGCAGTCGGGACAGAAGCACAGATACGCAGTATTTT. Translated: CASSRDRSTDTQYF.